Below are 18 T cell receptor beta chains sequenced from a single sample in a study of radiation and T cells in renal cell carcinoma. Produced via immunoSEQ multiplex PCR; TCRdb's table is partial and in-frame only. The data show 120,000 to 150,000 clones, less than 85% seen once. Sample time point: baseline pretreatment blood. Treatment: 15 Gy SBRT to primary tumor, nephrectomy 4 weeks later. This specimen consisted of blood, obtained from a patient whose treatment included radiotherapy and nephrectomy. The receptors come from a woman between 50 and 59 years old with renal cell carcinoma.

The chain links TRBV30 to TRBJ2-3; D might be TRBD2 (5 bases). The CDR3 loop spans 14 amino acids. Germline V lookup: CDR1 GTSNPN, CDR2 SVGIG (reference sequence). V was clipped by 3 bases and J by 6 bases, with 16 bases between them. The CDR3 loop reads CAWREVDGSDTQYF. For the CDR3, the DNA is TGTGCCTGGAGGGAGGTCGACGGGTCCGATACGCAGTATTTT.

This clone has just a few counts. CDR3 sequence (DNA): TGTGCCAGCAGTGAACCGAACACTGAAGCTTTCTTT. Its protein product is CASSEPNTEAFF. The chain couples TRBV28 to TRBJ1-1; no firm D call. V lost 5 bases and J lost 1, with 5 bases in between. CDR3 length equals 12 residues. From germline, CDR1 is MDHEN and CDR2 SYDVKM.

V and J are TRBV6-6 and TRBJ1-1; D perhaps matches TRBD1 (6 bases). V lost 6 bases and J lost 1, with 12 bases in between. There are 14 residues in the CDR3. Per germline, CDR1 MNHNY and CDR2 SVGAGI (reference sequence). CDR3 in amino acids: CASRDLDRNTEAFF. CDR3 nucleotide sequence: TGTGCCAGCAGGGACTTGGACAGGAACACTGAAGCTTTCTTT.

In its sample, this clone was seen a few times. V is TRBV18 and J is TRBJ1-4, with TRBD1 identical over 8 bases. CDR3 length: 12 residues. Germline V gene lookup returns CDR1 KGHSH and CDR2 LQKENI. V was pared by 3 bases and J by 11 bases, with 2 bases of the junction left unmatched. The CDR3, as DNA: TGTGCCAGCTCACCTGGACAGGGTAAACTGTTTTTT. This gives the protein CASSPGQGKLFF.

The chain is built from TRBV19 and TRBJ2-5; TRBD1 aligns across 7 bases. Germline values: CDR1 LNHDA, CDR2 SQIVND (reference sequence). The CDR3 spans 16 residues. The J segment lost 3 bases and the V segment lost 3 bases, leaving 10 bases of the junction unmatched. The CDR3 is CASSIRLGQGEETQYF. DNA of the CDR3: TGTGCCAGTAGTATCAGGCTGGGGCAGGGGGAAGAGACCCAGTACTTC.

The chain carries TRBV4-3 and TRBJ1-3, with D unresolved. Trimming pared 4 bases from V and 8 bases from J, leaving 21 bases between. The CDR3 has 16 amino acids. CDR1 and CDR2 from the germline V gene are LGHNA and YSLEER. The CDR3 DNA is TGCGCCAGCAGCCCAAGTGGTTCTGAATTGGCGGACACCATATATTTT. Its protein product is CASSPSGSELADTIYF.

This clone was counted once. The rearrangement joins TRBV6-6 to TRBJ2-3, with D unclear. V was pared by 2 bases and J by 2 bases, with 11 bases between. This CDR3 has 15 residues. Germline V gives CDR1 MNHNY, CDR2 SVGAGI (reference sequence). CDR3 in DNA: TGTGCCAGCAGTTACGCCCTATGGATCACAGATACGCAGTATTTT. Translating gives CASSYALWITDTQYF.

The rearrangement links TRBV6-1 to TRBJ1-5, with D uncertain. CDR1 is MNHNS and CDR2 is SASEGT in the germline V gene. The V and J ends lost 5 bases and 0 bases respectively, with 8 bases between them. This CDR3 comprises 14 residues. The CDR3 nucleotides are TGTGCCAGCAGTCTGTCCTATAGCAATCAGCCCCAGCATTTT. As protein: CASSLSYSNQPQHF.

The CDR3 here is CASTPTGTPGDEQYF. In DNA form, the CDR3 reads TGTGCCAGCACCCCCACCGGGACTCCGGGCGACGAGCAGTACTTC. The V call is TRBV6-5, the J call TRBJ2-7, with D perhaps TRBD2 (6 bases). The CDR3 contains 15 residues. V was cut by 7 bases and J by 5 bases, with 21 bases left in between. The germline V gene encodes CDR1 MNHEY and CDR2 SVGAGI.

The V gene is TRBV5-6, the J gene TRBJ2-7; 12 nucleotides line up with TRBD1. Germline CDR1 SGHDT, CDR2 YYEEEE. The length of the CDR3 is 16 residues. Trimming cost V 4 bases and J 7 bases; bases outside gene matches: 12. The CDR3 spells CASSPYPGQGAKEQYF. CDR3 DNA sequence: TGTGCCAGCAGCCCGTACCCGGGACAGGGGGCGAAGGAGCAGTACTTC.

This chain connects TRBV5-6 to TRBJ2-7, with 7 nucleotides matching TRBD2. V was clipped by 4 bases and J by 3 bases; unmatched bases: 7. This CDR3 is built from 14 residues. From germline, CDR1 is SGHDT and CDR2 YYEEEE. CDR3 region: CASSPTGLLYEQYF. The CDR3 DNA follows: TGTGCCAGCAGCCCTACGGGACTACTCTACGAGCAGTACTTC.

This clone was recorded once. The V gene is TRBV5-1, the J gene TRBJ2-5, with a tentative D call TRBD2 (5 bases). There are 13 residues in the CDR3. The V end was cut by 2 bases, the J end by 2 bases, with 7 bases between. In germline, CDR1 is SGHRS, CDR2 YFSETQ. The CDR3 region is CASSLGRQETQYF. The CDR3 coding sequence is TGCGCCAGCAGCTTAGGGAGACAAGAGACCCAGTACTTC.

CDR3 bases: TGTGCCAGCAGCGGATGGATGCAACGTGGGGCCAACGTCCTGACTTTC. It translates to CASSGWMQRGANVLTF. V and J are TRBV5-6 and TRBJ2-6; D is unclear. Germline CDR1 SGHDT, CDR2 YYEEEE. Trimming shortened V by 4 bases and J by 3 bases, and 14 bases separated the two germline ends. The length of the CDR3 is 16 residues. Full variable domain (missing parts from reference TRBV5-6 and TRBJ2-6): DAGVTQSPTHLIKTRGQQVTLRCSPKSGHDTVSWYQQALGQGPQFIFQYYEEEERQRGNFPDRFSGHQFPNYSSELNVNALLLGDSALYLCASSGWMQRGANVLTFGAGSRLTVL.

This chain links TRBV4-2 with TRBJ2-7; D is unresolved. V lost 0 bases and J 0 bases, leaving 15 bases between the germline ends. Germline V lookup: CDR1 LGHNA, CDR2 YNFKEQ. The CDR3 sequence is 17 residues long. CDR3 sequence (DNA): TGTGCCAGCAGCCAAGATCTTGGCCTCGGGCCCTCCTACGAGCAGTACTTC. Its translation: CASSQDLGLGPSYEQYF.

This chain links TRBV25-1 with TRBJ2-5, with a tentative D call TRBD2 (5 bases). Germline V gene lookup returns CDR1 MGHDK and CDR2 SYGVNS. The CDR3 extends over 16 amino acids. Trimming took off 1 base at V and 0 bases at J, with 12 bases between the two ends. This CDR3 reads CASSESRGRYQETQYF. In nucleotides, the CDR3 is TGTGCCAGCAGTGAATCACGGGGAAGGTACCAAGAGACCCAGTACTTC.

This sequence joins TRBV9 and TRBJ2-2, with TRBD1 matching over 9 bases. The CDR3 runs 16 residues. Germline-derived CDR1 and CDR2 are SGDLS and YYNGEE. V dropped 3 bases and J dropped 4; count of bases not matched to a gene: 7. Here the CDR3 DNA reads TGTGCCAGCAGCGCAACCGGGACAGGGAGCACCGGGGAGCTGTTTTTT. It specifies CASSATGTGSTGELFF.

This clone is a singleton in its sample. The chain joins TRBV27 to TRBJ2-7; 7 bases are a match to TRBD1. Germline values: CDR1 MNHEY, CDR2 SMNVEV (reference sequence). Germline trimming cut 6 bases from V and 7 bases from J; bases unmatched to any gene: 9. The CDR3 covers 13 residues. The chain's CDR3 is CASRWTGVKEQYF. The CDR3, as DNA: TGTGCCAGCAGGTGGACAGGCGTAAAAGAGCAGTACTTC.

The sample holds a few counts of this clone. The chain employs TRBV10-3 and TRBJ2-2; D is perhaps TRBD1 (5 bases). V gave up 2 bases and J gave up 0 bases, with 13 bases separating them. The CDR3 length is 17 residues. CDR1 is ENHRY, CDR2 SYGVKD, per germline. The DNA for the CDR3 is TGTGCCATCAGTGAGGCCGGTACAGGAACGAACACCGGGGAGCTGTTTTTT. Translating it yields CAISEAGTGTNTGELFF.